The rows below give T cell receptor beta chains drawn from one sample of a study of siplizumab effects on memory and regulatory T cells. The data were produced by immunoSEQ multiplex PCR, yet TCRdb's version contains in-frame clones alone and is incomplete. The sample lists some 87,000 clones, 90% occurring once. The sample was CD4+ T cells sorted from blood. All receptors derive from a human donor in good health. The CDR3 runs from the conserved cysteine through the conserved F or W. A D gene is named only where the DNA matches it firmly. Clone size is shown for a subset of rows, as once, few, many or a class of expanded clone.

V gene: TRBV5-1; J gene: TRBJ2-2; D gene: TRBD2; clone size: .; CDR3 protein: CASSQLSGRASGELFF; CDR3 DNA: TGCGCCAGCAGCCAACTAAGCGGGAGGGCGTCCGGGGAGCTGTTTTTT
V gene: TRBV29-1; J gene: TRBJ1-2; D gene: .; clone size: once; CDR3 protein: CSGTDSFYGYTF; CDR3 DNA: TGCAGCGGTACGGACAGTTTCTATGGCTACACCTTC
V gene: TRBV5-4; J gene: TRBJ1-4; D gene: .; clone size: .; CDR3 protein: CASSLDSRSNEKLFF; CDR3 DNA: TGTGCCAGCAGCTTGGACTCTCGAAGTAATGAAAAACTGTTTTTT
V gene: TRBV7-2; J gene: TRBJ2-1; D gene: .; clone size: .; CDR3 protein: CASSLNSGLVYNEQFF; CDR3 DNA: TGTGCCAGCAGCTTAAATAGTGGCCTAGTGTACAATGAGCAGTTCTTC
V gene: TRBV11-3; J gene: TRBJ2-5; D gene: .; clone size: .; CDR3 protein: CASSIGGTQETQYF; CDR3 DNA: TGTGCCAGCAGCATAGGGGGGACGCAAGAGACCCAGTACTTC
V gene: TRBV13; J gene: TRBJ2-5; D gene: .; clone size: .; CDR3 protein: CASSLAGPIQETQYF; CDR3 DNA: TGTGCCAGCAGCTTAGCAGGTCCGATACAAGAGACCCAGTACTTC
V gene: TRBV5-6; J gene: TRBJ2-1; D gene: .; clone size: .; CDR3 protein: CASSFWRASYNEQFF; CDR3 DNA: TGTGCCAGCAGCTTTTGGCGGGCGTCCTACAATGAGCAGTTCTTC
V gene: TRBV19; J gene: TRBJ2-5; D gene: .; clone size: .; CDR3 protein: CASSNGGSQETQYF; CDR3 DNA: TGTGCCAGTAGTAATGGAGGAAGCCAAGAGACCCAGTACTTC
V gene: TRBV7-8; J gene: TRBJ2-5; D gene: .; clone size: .; CDR3 protein: CASSLLNRRAQETQYF; CDR3 DNA: TGTGCCAGCAGCTTATTGAACAGGAGAGCCCAAGAGACCCAGTACTTC
V gene: TRBV5-1; J gene: TRBJ2-1; D gene: TRBD2; clone size: .; CDR3 protein: CASSLIAGVTYNEQFF; CDR3 DNA: TGCGCCAGCAGCTTAATAGCGGGAGTAACATACAATGAGCAGTTCTTC
V gene: TRBV2; J gene: TRBJ2-5; D gene: .; clone size: .; CDR3 protein: CASRSRSGVTQYF; CDR3 DNA: TGTGCCAGCAGGTCGCGGAGCGGTGTGACCCAGTACTTC
V gene: TRBV13; J gene: TRBJ1-1; D gene: TRBD1; clone size: many; CDR3 protein: CASSQTEGTAVEAFF; CDR3 DNA: TGTGCCAGCAGCCAAACGGAAGGGACAGCGGTCGAAGCTTTCTTT
V gene: TRBV10-3; J gene: TRBJ1-5; D gene: .; clone size: .; CDR3 protein: CAISSTNTGHLNQPQHF; CDR3 DNA: TGTGCCATCAGTTCTACAAATACAGGACACCTTAATCAGCCCCAGCATTTT
V gene: TRBV12-5; J gene: TRBJ1-4; D gene: .; clone size: .; CDR3 protein: CASKANNEKLFF; CDR3 DNA: TGTGCTAGTAAGGCGAATAATGAAAAACTGTTTTTT
V gene: TRBV30; J gene: TRBJ1-1; D gene: .; clone size: .; CDR3 protein: CAWSGTLGRTEAFF; CDR3 DNA: TGTGCCTGGAGTGGGACCCTAGGACGGACTGAAGCTTTCTTT
V gene: TRBV7-2; J gene: TRBJ1-3; D gene: .; clone size: .; CDR3 protein: CASSPTGNTIYF; CDR3 DNA: TGTGCCAGCAGCCCCACCGGAAACACCATATATTTT
V gene: TRBV7-2; J gene: TRBJ1-3; D gene: .; clone size: .; CDR3 protein: CASSALSSGNTIYF; CDR3 DNA: TGTGCCAGCAGCGCGCTAAGCTCTGGAAACACCATATATTTT
V gene: TRBV18; J gene: TRBJ2-1; D gene: .; clone size: .; CDR3 protein: CASVPRQGAGGEQFF; CDR3 DNA: TGTGCCAGCGTCCCCCGGCAGGGGGCGGGAGGTGAGCAGTTCTTC
V gene: TRBV14; J gene: TRBJ2-2; D gene: .; clone size: .; CDR3 protein: CASSQLPGGAGELFF; CDR3 DNA: TGTGCCAGCAGCCAACTTCCGGGGGGCGCCGGGGAGCTGTTTTTT
V gene: TRBV6-6; J gene: TRBJ1-2; D gene: TRBD1; clone size: .; CDR3 protein: CASSPTGGQGNGYTF; CDR3 DNA: TGTGCCAGCAGCCCAACAGGGGGCCAGGGCAATGGCTACACCTTC
V gene: TRBV30; J gene: TRBJ1-4; D gene: .; clone size: .; CDR3 protein: CAWSSVYEKLFF; CDR3 DNA: TGTGCCTGGAGTTCGGTGTATGAAAAACTGTTTTTT
V gene: TRBV5-5; J gene: TRBJ1-5; D gene: .; clone size: .; CDR3 protein: CASSLVQPQHF; CDR3 DNA: TGTGCCAGCAGCTTGGTACAGCCCCAGCATTTT
V gene: TRBV5-1; J gene: TRBJ2-1; D gene: TRBD1; clone size: .; CDR3 protein: CASRGQGAVNEQFF; CDR3 DNA: TGCGCCAGCAGAGGACAGGGGGCTGTAAATGAGCAGTTCTTC
V gene: TRBV9; J gene: TRBJ2-3; D gene: .; clone size: .; CDR3 protein: CASSVGSGTDTQYF; CDR3 DNA: TGTGCCAGCAGCGTAGGTAGCGGCACAGATACGCAGTATTTT
V gene: TRBV4-1; J gene: TRBJ1-1; D gene: .; clone size: .; CDR3 protein: CASSSPTQRTEAFF; CDR3 DNA: TGCGCCAGCAGCTCCCCTACCCAAAGGACTGAAGCTTTCTTT
V gene: TRBV28; J gene: TRBJ1-5; D gene: TRBD1; clone size: .; CDR3 protein: CATRQGNYQPQHF; CDR3 DNA: TGTGCCACCCGACAGGGGAATTATCAGCCCCAGCATTTT
V gene: TRBV7-2; J gene: TRBJ2-3; D gene: TRBD1; clone size: .; CDR3 protein: CASSSRRDRASTDTQYF; CDR3 DNA: TGTGCCAGCAGCTCCCGTCGGGACAGAGCTAGCACAGATACGCAGTATTTT
V gene: TRBV30; J gene: TRBJ1-2; D gene: .; clone size: .; CDR3 protein: CAWNGRVSGYTF; CDR3 DNA: TGTGCCTGGAATGGGAGGGTTAGCGGCTACACCTTC
V gene: TRBV5-5; J gene: TRBJ2-2; D gene: .; clone size: once; CDR3 protein: CASSLYFMASPGTGELFF; CDR3 DNA: TGTGCCAGCAGCTTGTATTTTATGGCCTCCCCGGGCACCGGGGAGCTGTTTTTT
V gene: TRBV7-9; J gene: TRBJ2-5; D gene: TRBD2; clone size: .; CDR3 protein: CASSLSGRALETQYF; CDR3 DNA: TGTGCCAGCAGCTTAAGCGGGAGGGCCTTAGAGACCCAGTACTTC
V gene: TRBV7-9; J gene: TRBJ2-3; D gene: .; clone size: .; CDR3 protein: CASSLVDSGTTTLHTQYF; CDR3 DNA: TGTGCCAGCAGCTTGGTCGACTCCGGGACCACAACCCTCCATACGCAGTATTTT
V gene: TRBV28; J gene: TRBJ2-1; D gene: .; clone size: .; CDR3 protein: CASSKERKATGTYYNEQFF; CDR3 DNA: TGTGCCAGCAGTAAAGAGCGGAAGGCGACGGGCACCTACTACAATGAGCAGTTCTTC
V gene: TRBV28; J gene: TRBJ2-5; D gene: .; clone size: .; CDR3 protein: CASSRETQYF; CDR3 DNA: TGTGCCAGCAGTCGAGAGACCCAGTACTTC
V gene: TRBV11-2; J gene: TRBJ2-5; D gene: TRBD1; clone size: .; CDR3 protein: CASSLDRDRVRGTQYF; CDR3 DNA: TGTGCCAGCAGCTTAGATCGTGACAGGGTTAGAGGGACCCAGTACTTC
V gene: TRBV13; J gene: TRBJ2-2; D gene: .; clone size: .; CDR3 protein: CASSRLGNTGELFF; CDR3 DNA: TGTGCCAGCAGCCGACTCGGGAACACCGGGGAGCTGTTTTTT
V gene: TRBV7-2; J gene: TRBJ2-6; D gene: .; clone size: once; CDR3 protein: CASSLDRASGANVLTF; CDR3 DNA: TGTGCCAGCAGCTTAGATAGGGCCTCTGGGGCCAACGTCCTGACTTTC
V gene: TRBV4-2; J gene: TRBJ2-3; D gene: .; clone size: .; CDR3 protein: CASSQAGSTDTQYF; CDR3 DNA: TGTGCCAGCAGCCAAGCTGGGAGCACAGATACGCAGTATTTT
V gene: TRBV11-2; J gene: TRBJ1-2; D gene: TRBD1; clone size: .; CDR3 protein: CASSDYRDRKPPGAF; CDR3 DNA: TGTGCCAGCAGTGACTACCGGGACAGGAAACCGCCGGGAGCCTTC
V gene: TRBV25-1; J gene: TRBJ1-5; D gene: TRBD1; clone size: once; CDR3 protein: CASSLGQGNQPQHF; CDR3 DNA: TGTGCCAGCAGTTTAGGACAGGGCAATCAGCCCCAGCATTTT
V gene: TRBV6-6; J gene: TRBJ1-4; D gene: .; clone size: few; CDR3 protein: CASSIGRRDEKLFF; CDR3 DNA: TGTGCCAGCAGCATCGGACGCCGGGATGAAAAACTGTTTTTT
V gene: TRBV6-5; J gene: TRBJ2-3; D gene: .; clone size: .; CDR3 protein: CASRLTQRTDTQYF; CDR3 DNA: TGTGCCAGCAGACTTACCCAGCGCACAGATACGCAGTATTTT
V gene: TRBV18; J gene: TRBJ2-3; D gene: .; clone size: .; CDR3 protein: CASSPMQRTSTDTQYF; CDR3 DNA: TGTGCCAGCTCACCAATGCAGCGGACTAGCACAGATACGCAGTATTTT
V gene: TRBV6-1; J gene: TRBJ1-2; D gene: .; clone size: .; CDR3 protein: CASSEALTTGGYTF; CDR3 DNA: TGTGCCAGCAGTGAAGCACTAACCACTGGGGGCTACACCTTC
V gene: TRBV5-6; J gene: TRBJ1-2; D gene: .; clone size: few; CDR3 protein: CASSLAGTPRSVYGYTF; CDR3 DNA: TGTGCCAGCAGCTTGGCCGGGACACCTAGAAGCGTCTATGGCTACACCTTC
V gene: TRBV6-1; J gene: TRBJ1-5; D gene: TRBD1; clone size: .; CDR3 protein: CASRATGGTQPQHF; CDR3 DNA: TGTGCCAGCAGGGCAACAGGGGGCACTCAGCCCCAGCATTTT
V gene: TRBV29-1; J gene: TRBJ2-7; D gene: .; clone size: .; CDR3 protein: CSVDGGGEQYF; CDR3 DNA: TGCAGCGTTGATGGGGGTGGTGAGCAGTACTTC
V gene: TRBV7-9; J gene: TRBJ2-7; D gene: .; clone size: .; CDR3 protein: CASSPKDGMNHEQYF; CDR3 DNA: TGTGCCAGCAGCCCAAAAGACGGAATGAACCACGAGCAGTACTTC
V gene: TRBV5-1; J gene: TRBJ1-2; D gene: .; clone size: .; CDR3 protein: CASRDQKERTF; CDR3 DNA: TGCGCCAGCAGAGATCAGAAGGAACGCACCTTC
V gene: TRBV7-2; J gene: TRBJ2-6; D gene: .; clone size: .; CDR3 protein: CASTLRGGGANVLTF; CDR3 DNA: TGTGCCAGCACCCTTCGGGGCGGTGGGGCCAACGTCCTGACTTTC
V gene: TRBV6-5; J gene: TRBJ2-7; D gene: .; clone size: .; CDR3 protein: CASRRDTYEQYF; CDR3 DNA: TGTGCCAGCAGGCGGGACACCTACGAGCAGTACTTC
V gene: TRBV7-6; J gene: TRBJ2-7; D gene: .; clone size: .; CDR3 protein: CASSPAPSEDYEQYF; CDR3 DNA: TGTGCCAGCAGCCCGGCCCCTAGCGAGGACTACGAGCAGTACTTC
V gene: TRBV27; J gene: TRBJ2-1; D gene: .; clone size: few; CDR3 protein: CASKPRQPKPTLGNEQFF; CDR3 DNA: TGTGCCAGCAAACCGAGACAGCCGAAGCCCACACTGGGGAATGAGCAGTTCTTC
V gene: TRBV30; J gene: TRBJ1-2; D gene: TRBD1; clone size: .; CDR3 protein: CAWSVWQGAGYTF; CDR3 DNA: TGTGCCTGGAGTGTTTGGCAGGGGGCTGGCTACACCTTC